These 15 T cell receptor beta chains originate from one sample sequenced in a study of human T cells and chemical hapten exposure. Sample time point: pre-sensitization, week 0. Specified treatment: therapeutic diphenylcyclopropenone sensitization with weekly scalp DPC. Using its own MiXCR run on the RACE reads, TCRdb lists one record per CDR3 protein. This sample has over 300,000 distinct CDR3 sequences; roughly 5% occur once, and the top ten carry just over 2.5%. Material: whole blood, obtained in connection with sensitization to the hapten diphenylcyclopropenone (DPC). These receptors all come from a woman aged 50 to 60 with alopecia areata. Some clones in this sample may be carry-over from other donors' samples.

This clonotype appeared once. One base away lies a much larger clone, so this may be a sequencing read error. The chain couples TRBV18 to TRBJ2-3; no clear D gene. CDR3 size: 14 residues. CDR1 and CDR2 (germline): KGHSH, LQKENI. CDR3 nucleotide sequence: TGTGACAGCTCACCACCGGTGAGGACAGATACGCAGTATTTT. Amino acid sequence: CDSSPPVRTDTQYF.

In this sample, this clonotype turned up many times. This sequence joins TRBV10-2 and TRBJ1-5; D gene ambiguous. CDR3 length: 13 residues. Trimming left V 6 bases short and J 3 bases short, with 9 bases between. Looked up from germline, CDR1 is WSHSY and CDR2 is SAAADI. The CDR3 reads CASRGAINQPQHF. The DNA of the CDR3 is TGCGCCAGCAGGGGTGCCATCAATCAGCCCCAGCATTTT.

Ten or more counts support this clonotype. The V gene is TRBV28, the J gene TRBJ2-5; D ambiguous. V shed 1 base and J shed 1 base, with 4 bases lying between them. Per germline, CDR1 MDHEN and CDR2 SYDVKM. This CDR3 has 13 residues. CDR3 amino acids: CASSLYFQETQYF. The CDR3 DNA reads TGTGCCAGCAGTTTATACTTCCAAGAGACCCAGTACTTC.

Many counts were recorded for this clonotype. This chain connects TRBV29-1 to TRBJ2-1, with D possibly being TRBD1 (6 bases). CDR1 is SQVTM and CDR2 is ANQGSEA in the germline V gene. This CDR3 spans 14 amino acids. V lost 6 bases to trimming and J lost 8 bases, with 20 bases between them. The CDR3 DNA sequence: TGCAGCGTCTTCAGGGACACAATGGGGGATGAGCAGTTCTTC. It translates to CSVFRDTMGDEQFF.

This clonotype was counted a few times. The V and J genes are TRBV6-1 and TRBJ2-3; 12 bases map to TRBD2. Trimming removed 4 bases from V and 0 bases from J; junction bases left unmatched: 5. The germline V gene has CDR1 MNHNS and CDR2 SASEGT. This CDR3 has 17 amino acids. CDR3 nucleotide sequence: TGTGCCAGCAGTGGGAGACTAGCGGGGGAAAGCACAGATACGCAGTATTTT. This codes for CASSGRLAGESTDTQYF.

Regarding this clonotype: A much larger clone lies one base from this, so it may be a read error. V and J are TRBV11-2 and TRBJ2-1, with D perhaps TRBD2 (5 bases). Looked up from germline, CDR1 is SGHAT and CDR2 is FQNNGV. The CDR3 totals 17 residues. V was shortened by 5 bases and J by 2 bases, with 19 bases between the two germline ends. CDR3 loop: CASSPGVLGVPYNEQFF. The CDR3 bases are TGTGCCAGCAGCCCCGGTGTTTTGGGAGTCCCCTACAATGAGCAGTTCTTC.

This clonotype showed up many times. This rearrangement joins TRBV7-2 to TRBJ2-3, with D unclear. V lost 2 bases and J 3 bases, leaving 12 bases between the germline ends. Germline V gene lookup returns CDR1 SGHTA and CDR2 FQGNSA. The CDR3 consists of 15 residues. The CDR3 is CASSLYWSRTDTQYF. The CDR3 region has the DNA TGTGCCAGCAGCTTATATTGGAGTAGGACAGATACGCAGTATTTT.

The chain carries TRBV15 and TRBJ1-1; D unresolved. V lost 1 base, J lost 3 bases, and 6 bases lay in between. The CDR3 is 13 amino acids. Looked up from germline, CDR1 is LNHNV and CDR2 is YYDKDF (reference sequence). Here the CDR3 reads CATSRGWDTEAFF. DNA of the CDR3: TGTGCCACCAGCAGAGGCTGGGACACTGAAGCTTTCTTT.

This clonotype was found many times. The V and J genes are TRBV10-3 and TRBJ2-2; maybe TRBD1 (6 bases). In germline, CDR1 is ENHRY, CDR2 SYGVKD. The ends were cut back, 4 bases at V and 0 bases at J, with 9 bases in the middle. This CDR3 comprises 15 residues. The CDR3 sequence: CAISGRDTNTGELFF. The CDR3 nucleotides read TGTGCCATCAGTGGCCGGGACACGAACACCGGGGAGCTGTTTTTT.

This clonotype was observed a few times. This rearrangement joins TRBV5-6 to TRBJ1-6; no firm D call. V lost 1 base and J 7 bases, leaving 9 bases between the germline ends. The length of the CDR3 is 14 residues. CDR1 and CDR2 from the germline V gene are SGHDT and YYEEEE. The CDR3 DNA follows: TGTGCCAGCAGCTTGCCGGACTCCAATTCACCCCTCCACTTT. It codes for CASSLPDSNSPLHF. The full variable domain, its missing parts supplied by reference TRBV5-6 and TRBJ1-6, is DAGVTQSPTHLIKTRGQQVTLRCSPKSGHDTVSWYQQALGQGPQFIFQYYEEEERQRGNFPDRFSGHQFPNYSSELNVNALLLGDSALYLCASSLPDSNSPLHFGNGTRLTVT.

V and J are TRBV6-1 and TRBJ2-1; D unclear. CDR1 is MNHNS, CDR2 SASEGT, per germline. The CDR3 has 13 amino acids. Between the trimmed V and J ends, which lost 1 base and 4 bases, there was a span of 5 bases. The CDR3 nucleotides are TGTGCCAGCAGTGAAGAAGCATACAATGAGCAGTTCTTC. It translates to CASSEEAYNEQFF.

This clonotype was counted once. This chain links TRBV20-1 with TRBJ2-3; 7 bases line up with TRBD2. Germline assignment: CDR1 DFQATT and CDR2 SNEGSKA (reference sequence). This CDR3 has 15 amino acids. V was pared by 0 bases and J by 3 bases, with 6 bases of the junction left unmatched. CDR3 loop: CSARDRGGRTDTQYF. CDR3 nucleotides: TGCAGTGCTAGAGATCGGGGAGGGAGAACAGATACGCAGTATTTT.

The chain carries TRBV2 and TRBJ2-6; D gene uncertain. Germline V gene lookup returns CDR1 SNHLY and CDR2 FYNNEI. CDR3 size: 15 residues. Trimming stripped 3 bases from V and 4 bases from J, with 10 bases between. Written as DNA, the CDR3 is TGTGCCAGCAGTGAGTGGGCGCGGGGGGCCAACGTCCTGACTTTC. As protein: CASSEWARGANVLTF.

The table lists this clonotype with a few counts. The chain joins TRBV20-1 to TRBJ1-5, with D hard to call. Trimming shortened V by 3 bases and J by 4 bases, and 10 bases separated the two germline ends. The CDR3 contains 13 residues. CDR1 and CDR2 from the germline V gene are DFQATT and SNEGSKA (reference sequence). This CDR3 is CSASAAVNQPQHF. DNA of the CDR3: TGCAGTGCTAGTGCGGCCGTGAATCAGCCCCAGCATTTT.

The V call is TRBV6-1, the J call TRBJ1-3; 7 nucleotides agree with TRBD1. Trimming removed 6 bases from V and 0 bases from J; junction bases left unmatched: 17. CDR3 size: 19 residues. Germline CDR1 and CDR2: MNHNS and SASEGT. The CDR3 region has the DNA TGTGCCAGCAGCCGCCGAGAAGGTACAGGGGTGTCCTCTGGAAACACCATATATTTT. Encoded protein: CASSRREGTGVSSGNTIYF.